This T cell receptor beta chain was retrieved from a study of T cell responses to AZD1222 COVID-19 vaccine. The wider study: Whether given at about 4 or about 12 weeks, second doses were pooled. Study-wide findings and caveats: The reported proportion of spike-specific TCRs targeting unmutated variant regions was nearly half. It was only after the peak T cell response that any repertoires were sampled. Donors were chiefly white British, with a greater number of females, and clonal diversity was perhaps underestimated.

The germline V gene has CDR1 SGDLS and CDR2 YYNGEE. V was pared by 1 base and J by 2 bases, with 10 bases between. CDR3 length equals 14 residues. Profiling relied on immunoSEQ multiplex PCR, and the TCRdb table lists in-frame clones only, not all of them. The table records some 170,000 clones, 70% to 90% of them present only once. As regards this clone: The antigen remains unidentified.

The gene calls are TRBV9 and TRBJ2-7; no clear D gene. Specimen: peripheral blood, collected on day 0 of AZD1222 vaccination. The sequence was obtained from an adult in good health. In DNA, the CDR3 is TGTGCCAGCAGCGTAAGCCCCGGAGCCTACGAGCAGTACTTC. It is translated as CASSVSPGAYEQYF.